One and the same sample provided the 21 T cell receptor beta chains below, sequenced in a study of blood T cell repertoires in COVID-19 (TCRdb year 2020). Library construction relied on the immunoSEQ multiplex PCR assay. Imported from immuneACCESS, the table was reduced by TCRdb to in-frame sequences with V and J called. These copies leave out some clones; in studies compared against another copy, an unresolved V gene accounts for under half, and the cause of the remainder is not known. The sample table lists about 94,000 clones, roughly 80% of them with a count of one. Around 6.6% of the sample is taken by the ten largest. Sequencing used peripheral blood. All receptors derive from a man aged 55 to 70 with acute or convalescent COVID-19.

V and J are TRBV5-1 and TRBJ1-4; a weak D match, TRBD1 (5 bases). Germline V CDR1 and CDR2: SGHRS, YFSETQ. The CDR3 has 14 residues. Trimming shortened V by 1 base and J by 8 bases, and 12 bases separated the two germline ends. The CDR3, as DNA: TGCGCCAGCAGCTTGCCAGGGTTGAAGGAAAAACTGTTTTTT. Amino acid sequence: CASSLPGLKEKLFF.

This chain uses TRBV5-6 with TRBJ2-7; a possible D gene is TRBD1 (5 bases). The CDR3 totals 15 residues. Germline CDR1 reads SGHDT; CDR2 reads YYEEEE. Deletions cut 4 bases from V and 5 bases from J, with 19 bases between. Written as DNA, the CDR3 is TGTGCCAGCAGCCACACAAACAGGTTACAACACGAGCAGTACTTC. Encoded protein: CASSHTNRLQHEQYF. Full variable domain (missing parts from reference TRBV5-6 and TRBJ2-7): DAGVTQSPTHLIKTRGQQVTLRCSPKSGHDTVSWYQQALGQGPQFIFQYYEEEERQRGNFPDRFSGHQFPNYSSELNVNALLLGDSALYLCASSHTNRLQHEQYFGPGTRLTVT.

The chain uses TRBV4-3 and TRBJ1-2; 7 nucleotides match TRBD1. Germline CDR1 is LGHNA and CDR2 is YSLEER. The J segment lost 0 bases and the V segment lost 5 bases, leaving 12 bases of the junction unmatched. The CDR3 extends over 17 amino acids. The CDR3 region is CASSTRQGGLANYGYTF. The CDR3 DNA is TGCGCCAGCAGCACACGCCAGGGGGGCCTAGCTAACTATGGCTACACCTTC.

The chain combines TRBV4-3 with TRBJ1-3, with D possibly TRBD1 on 6 matching bases. V was cut by 0 bases and J by 0 bases, with 9 bases left in between. The CDR3 is made up of 16 amino acids. Germline V gene data show CDR1 as LGHNA and CDR2 as YSLEER. CDR3 protein: CASSQDRQVSGNTIYF. Here the CDR3 DNA reads TGCGCCAGCAGCCAAGACCGACAGGTCTCTGGAAACACCATATATTTT.

J is TRBJ1-1 and V is TRBV11-2; 8 bases line up with TRBD1. The V segment lost 6 bases and the J segment 6 bases; nucleotides outside the gene matches: 12. Germline V lookup: CDR1 SGHAT, CDR2 FQNNGV. The CDR3 runs 15 residues. The CDR3 sequence: CASSSGTGKRAEAFF. The CDR3 DNA sequence: TGTGCCAGCAGTTCCGGGACAGGCAAGAGGGCTGAAGCTTTCTTT.

This rearrangement joins TRBV7-2 to TRBJ1-5; D possibly corresponds to TRBD1 (5 bases). V was cut by 1 base and J by 3 bases, with 13 bases left in between. This CDR3 has 16 residues. Germline loops: CDR1 SGHTA, CDR2 FQGNSA. CDR3 sequence (DNA): TGTGCCAGCAGCTTAGTGGAAGGGGCGATCAATCAGCCCCAGCATTTT. Amino acid sequence: CASSLVEGAINQPQHF.

The rearrangement links TRBV4-2 to TRBJ1-3, with 7 bases fitting TRBD1. This CDR3 is built from 17 residues. CDR1 is LGHNA, CDR2 YNFKEQ, per germline. With V trimmed by 0 bases and J by 4 bases, 9 bases remained unmatched. This CDR3 is CASSQDLGQGGGNTIYF. For the CDR3, the DNA is TGTGCCAGCAGCCAAGATTTGGGCCAGGGGGGCGGAAACACCATATATTTT.

The chain carries TRBV5-1 and TRBJ2-7; D not certain. V was shortened by 4 bases and J by 2 bases, with 10 bases between the two germline ends. Germline lookup yields CDR1 SGHRS and CDR2 YFSETQ. The CDR3 covers 13 residues. The CDR3: CASSHVAAYEQYF. Written as DNA, the CDR3 is TGCGCCAGCAGCCATGTAGCTGCCTACGAGCAGTACTTC.

The J gene is TRBJ1-1, the V gene TRBV9, with D maybe TRBD1 (6 bases). Germline CDR1 reads SGDLS; CDR2 reads YYNGEE. This CDR3 has 16 amino acids. Trimming stripped 4 bases from V and 0 bases from J, with 16 bases between. CDR3 in DNA: TGTGCCAGCAGCCCTCCCCGGGGGGGCATGAACACTGAAGCTTTCTTT. Its translation: CASSPPRGGMNTEAFF.

The V call is TRBV5-1, the J call TRBJ1-1, with 9 bases aligning to TRBD1. The CDR3 has 13 amino acids. Germline CDR1 is SGHRS and CDR2 is YFSETQ. The V and J ends lost 5 bases and 3 bases, in that order; junction bases with no gene match: 2. The CDR3, as DNA: TGCGCCAGCAGTAGGGACAGGGACACTGAAGCTTTCTTT. This sequence encodes CASSRDRDTEAFF.

The rearrangement links TRBV5-1 to TRBJ1-1, with D tentatively TRBD1 (5 bases). Germline-derived CDR1 and CDR2 are SGHRS and YFSETQ. The V end was cut by 2 bases, the J end by 1 base, with 9 bases between. This CDR3 spans 14 amino acids. For the CDR3, the DNA is TGCGCCAGCAGCTTCACAGGAGAGAACACTGAAGCTTTCTTT. It specifies CASSFTGENTEAFF.

This clone was picked up a small number of times. The genes are TRBV15 and TRBJ1-2; D possibly corresponds to TRBD1 (6 bases). In germline, CDR1 is LNHNV, CDR2 YYDKDF (reference sequence). The CDR3 runs 15 residues. Trimming left V 0 bases short and J 8 bases short, with 16 bases between. The CDR3: CATSRDVSGTWGYTF. The CDR3 region has the DNA TGTGCCACCAGCAGAGATGTTTCGGGGACATGGGGCTACACCTTC.

This chain joins TRBV2 and TRBJ2-7, with 12 bases fitting TRBD2. J was trimmed by 1 base and V by 9 bases; bases with no gene match: 4. Germline lookup yields CDR1 SNHLY and CDR2 FYNNEI. The CDR3 runs to 14 residues. CDR3 region: CARRGLAGSYEQYF. Written as DNA, the CDR3 is TGTGCCAGAAGAGGACTAGCGGGGTCCTACGAGCAGTACTTC.

The chain is built from TRBV15 and TRBJ1-3, with D hard to call. Germline lookup yields CDR1 LNHNV and CDR2 YYDKDF (reference sequence). CDR3 length: 14 amino acids. V lost 5 bases and J 0 bases, leaving 8 bases between the germline ends. CDR3 sequence (DNA): TGTGCCACCAGCCTCCCCCGCTCTGGAAACACCATATATTTT. Translation gives CATSLPRSGNTIYF.

This clone was seen once. J is TRBJ2-2 and V is TRBV7-3, with a possible D match to TRBD1 (6 bases). The V gene's germline CDR1 is SGHTA and CDR2 FQGTGA. The CDR3 sequence is 16 residues long. The ends were cut back, 0 bases at V and 4 bases at J, with 12 bases in the middle. CDR3 bases: TGTGCCAGCAGCTTAACGACAGGAGGCGCCACCGGGGAGCTGTTTTTT. Its protein product is CASSLTTGGATGELFF.

This clone came up once. The chain is built from TRBV5-5 and TRBJ2-3, with 11 bases fitting TRBD1. CDR1 SGHKS and CDR2 YYEKEE come from the germline V gene (reference sequence). The CDR3 has 15 residues. The V gene end was trimmed by 4 bases and the J gene end by 5 bases; junction bases not matched to a gene: 6. The CDR3 sequence is CASSNQGQGGDTQYF. CDR3 nucleotide sequence: TGTGCCAGCAGCAACCAGGGACAGGGGGGAGATACGCAGTATTTT.

The chain employs TRBV19 and TRBJ2-2; weak D call: TRBD2 (5 bases). Germline V gene lookup returns CDR1 LNHDA and CDR2 SQIVND (reference sequence). This CDR3 has 16 amino acids. Trimming shortened V by 9 bases and J by 0 bases, and 17 bases separated the two germline ends. The CDR3 reads CASRRKSNTNTGELFF. The CDR3 nucleotides are TGTGCCAGCCGGAGGAAGAGCAATACGAACACCGGGGAGCTGTTTTTT.

The rearrangement links TRBV4-1 to TRBJ1-1; 9 nucleotides match TRBD1. With V trimmed by 4 bases and J by 1 base, 10 bases remained unmatched. Germline CDR1 reads MGHRA; CDR2 reads YSYEKL. The CDR3 length is 17 residues. CDR3 DNA: TGCGCCAGCAGCCGGACCGCAGGACAGGGGACGAACACTGAAGCTTTCTTT. Its translation is CASSRTAGQGTNTEAFF.

This clone appeared a few times. The chain has TRBV5-4 and TRBJ1-1; D is perhaps TRBD1 (5 bases). The V gene's germline CDR1 is SGHNT and CDR2 YYREEE (reference sequence). V lost 7 bases to trimming and J lost 1 base, with 8 bases between them. The CDR3 extends over 12 amino acids. For the CDR3, the DNA is TGTGCCAGCCGCGACAGGAACACTGAAGCTTTCTTT. It specifies CASRDRNTEAFF.

There are a few counts of this clone. The chain recombines TRBV5-1 with TRBJ1-2; 10 bases are a match to TRBD1. This CDR3 region has 15 residues. Germline-derived CDR1 and CDR2 are SGHRS and YFSETQ. Unmatched junction bases numbered 7, after V lost 3 bases and J lost 5 bases. CDR3 in amino acids: CASSSGQGGKYGYTF. The CDR3 DNA reads TGCGCCAGCAGCTCAGGACAGGGGGGAAAATATGGCTACACCTTC.

The rearrangement links TRBV6-1 to TRBJ1-1; D is possibly TRBD1 (6 bases). The CDR3 has 19 amino acids. Per the germline V gene, CDR1 is MNHNS and CDR2 is SASEGT. The germline V and J ends were trimmed by 4 bases and 4 bases, with 28 bases remaining between them. The CDR3 is CASSAEVQGPRDWITEAFF. Here the CDR3 DNA reads TGTGCCAGCAGTGCCGAAGTACAGGGTCCCAGAGATTGGATCACTGAAGCTTTCTTT.